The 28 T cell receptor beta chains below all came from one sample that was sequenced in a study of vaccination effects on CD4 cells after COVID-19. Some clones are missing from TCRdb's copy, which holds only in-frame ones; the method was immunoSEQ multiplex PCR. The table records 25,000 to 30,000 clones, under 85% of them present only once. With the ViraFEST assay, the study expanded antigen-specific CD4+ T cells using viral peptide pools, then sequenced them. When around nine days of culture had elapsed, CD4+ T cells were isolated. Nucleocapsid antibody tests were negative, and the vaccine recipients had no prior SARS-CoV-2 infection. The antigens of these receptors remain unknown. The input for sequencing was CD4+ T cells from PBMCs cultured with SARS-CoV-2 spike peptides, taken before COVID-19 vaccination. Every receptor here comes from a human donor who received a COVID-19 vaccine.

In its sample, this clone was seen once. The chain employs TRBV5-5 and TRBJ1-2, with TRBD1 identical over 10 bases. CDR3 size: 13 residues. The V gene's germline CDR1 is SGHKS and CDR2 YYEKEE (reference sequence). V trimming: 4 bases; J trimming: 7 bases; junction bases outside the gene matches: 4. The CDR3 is CASSGTGDSGYTF. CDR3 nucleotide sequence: TGTGCCAGCAGCGGGACAGGGGACTCTGGCTACACCTTC.

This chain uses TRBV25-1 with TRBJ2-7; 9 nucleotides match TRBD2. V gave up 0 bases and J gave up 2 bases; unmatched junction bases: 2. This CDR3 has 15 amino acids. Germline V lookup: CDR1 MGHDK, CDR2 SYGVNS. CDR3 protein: CASSEYLAGPYEQYF. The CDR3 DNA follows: TGTGCCAGCAGTGAATATCTAGCGGGACCCTACGAGCAGTACTTC.

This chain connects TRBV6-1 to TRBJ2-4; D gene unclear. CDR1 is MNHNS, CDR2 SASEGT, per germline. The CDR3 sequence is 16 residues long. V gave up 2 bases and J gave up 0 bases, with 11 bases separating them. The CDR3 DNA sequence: TGTGCCAGCAGTGAACACGGTGGTCGAGCCAAAAACATTCAGTACTTC. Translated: CASSEHGGRAKNIQYF.

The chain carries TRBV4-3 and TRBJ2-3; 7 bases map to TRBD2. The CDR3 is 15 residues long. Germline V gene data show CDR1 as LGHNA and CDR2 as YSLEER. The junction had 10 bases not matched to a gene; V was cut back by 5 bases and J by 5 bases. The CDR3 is CASSSGVRGEDTQYF. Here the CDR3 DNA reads TGCGCCAGCAGCTCGGGCGTCCGGGGGGAAGATACGCAGTATTTT.

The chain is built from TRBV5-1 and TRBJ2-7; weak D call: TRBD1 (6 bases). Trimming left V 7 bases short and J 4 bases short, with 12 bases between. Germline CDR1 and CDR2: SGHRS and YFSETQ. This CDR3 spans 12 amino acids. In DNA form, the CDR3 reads TGCGCCAGCGGCGGACAGCCATACGAGCAGTACTTC. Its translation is CASGGQPYEQYF.

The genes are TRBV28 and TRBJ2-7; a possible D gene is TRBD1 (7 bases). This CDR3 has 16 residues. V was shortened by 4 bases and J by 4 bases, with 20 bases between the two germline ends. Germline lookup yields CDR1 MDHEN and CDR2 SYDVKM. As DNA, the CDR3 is TGTGCCAGCAGTTCCCTTTCCCGACAGGGACTTTACGAGCAGTACTTC. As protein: CASSSLSRQGLYEQYF.

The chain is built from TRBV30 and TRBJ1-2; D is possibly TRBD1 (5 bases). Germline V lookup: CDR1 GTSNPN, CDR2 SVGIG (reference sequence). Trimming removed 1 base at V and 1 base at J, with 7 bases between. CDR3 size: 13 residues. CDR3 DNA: TGTGCCTGGAGTGGACAGTTTAACTATGGCTACACCTTC. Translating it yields CAWSGQFNYGYTF.

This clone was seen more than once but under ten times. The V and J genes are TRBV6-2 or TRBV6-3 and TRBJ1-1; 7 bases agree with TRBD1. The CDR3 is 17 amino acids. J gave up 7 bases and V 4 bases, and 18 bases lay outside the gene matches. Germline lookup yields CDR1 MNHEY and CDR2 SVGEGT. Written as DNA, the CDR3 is TGTGCCAGCAGTTTTCCCTCCTCGAGGGCAGGGGGAAATGAAGCTTTCTTT. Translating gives CASSFPSSRAGGNEAFF.

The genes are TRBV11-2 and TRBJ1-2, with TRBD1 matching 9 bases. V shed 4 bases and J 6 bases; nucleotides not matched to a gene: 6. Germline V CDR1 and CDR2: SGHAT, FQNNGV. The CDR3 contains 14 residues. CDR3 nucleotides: TGTGCCAGCAGCTCGGACAGGGGATCAGATGGCTACACCTTC. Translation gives CASSSDRGSDGYTF.

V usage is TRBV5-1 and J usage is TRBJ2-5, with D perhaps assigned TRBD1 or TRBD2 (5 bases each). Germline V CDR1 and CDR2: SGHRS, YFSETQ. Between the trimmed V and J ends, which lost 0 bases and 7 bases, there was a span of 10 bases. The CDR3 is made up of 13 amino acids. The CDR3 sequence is CASSLERQGTQYF. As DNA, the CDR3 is TGCGCCAGCAGCTTGGAGCGGCAGGGGACCCAGTACTTC. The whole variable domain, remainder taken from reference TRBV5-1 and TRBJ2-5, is KAGVTQTPRYLIKTRGQQVTLSCSPISGHRSVSWYQQTPGQGLQFLFEYFSETQRNKGNFPGRFSGRQFSNSRSEMNVSTLELGDSALYLCASSLERQGTQYFGPGTRLLVL.

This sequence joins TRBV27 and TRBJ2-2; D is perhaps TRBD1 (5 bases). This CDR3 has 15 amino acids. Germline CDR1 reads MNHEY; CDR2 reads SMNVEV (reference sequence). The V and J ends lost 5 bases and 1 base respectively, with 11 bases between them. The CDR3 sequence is CASSAAGRNTGELFF. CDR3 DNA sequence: TGTGCCAGCAGTGCGGCAGGGCGGAACACCGGGGAGCTGTTTTTT.

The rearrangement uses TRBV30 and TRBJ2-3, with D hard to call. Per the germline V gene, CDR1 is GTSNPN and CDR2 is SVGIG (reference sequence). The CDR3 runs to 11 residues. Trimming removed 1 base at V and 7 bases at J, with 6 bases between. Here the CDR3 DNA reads TGTGCCTGGAGTGCGATCAATACGCAGTATTTT. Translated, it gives CAWSAINTQYF.

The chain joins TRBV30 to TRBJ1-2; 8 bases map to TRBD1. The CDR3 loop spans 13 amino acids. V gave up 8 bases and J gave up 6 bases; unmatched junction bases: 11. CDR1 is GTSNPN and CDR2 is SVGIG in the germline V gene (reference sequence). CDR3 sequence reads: CARSQGEAHGYTF. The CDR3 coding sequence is TGTGCCCGATCACAGGGGGAAGCTCATGGCTACACCTTC.

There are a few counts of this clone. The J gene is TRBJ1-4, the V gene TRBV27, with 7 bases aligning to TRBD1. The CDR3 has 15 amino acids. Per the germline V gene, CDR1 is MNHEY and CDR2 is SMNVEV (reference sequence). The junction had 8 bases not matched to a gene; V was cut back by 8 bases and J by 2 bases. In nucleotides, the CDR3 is TGTGCCAGCGCCAGGGACAGTCCCACTAATGAAAAACTGTTTTTT. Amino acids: CASARDSPTNEKLFF.

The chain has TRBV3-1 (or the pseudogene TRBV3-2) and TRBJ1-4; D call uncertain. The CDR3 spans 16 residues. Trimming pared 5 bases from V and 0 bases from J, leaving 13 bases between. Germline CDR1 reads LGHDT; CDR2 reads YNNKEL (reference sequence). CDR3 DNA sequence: TGTGCCAGCAGCGCGGGTGACCTTGCAACTAATGAAAAACTGTTTTTT. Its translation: CASSAGDLATNEKLFF.

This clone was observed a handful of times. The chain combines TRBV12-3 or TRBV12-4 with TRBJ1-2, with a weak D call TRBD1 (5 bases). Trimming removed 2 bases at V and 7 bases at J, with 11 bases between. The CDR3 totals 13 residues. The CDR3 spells CASSLSSRAGYTF. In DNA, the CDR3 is TGTGCCAGCAGTTTATCGTCCAGGGCTGGCTACACCTTC.

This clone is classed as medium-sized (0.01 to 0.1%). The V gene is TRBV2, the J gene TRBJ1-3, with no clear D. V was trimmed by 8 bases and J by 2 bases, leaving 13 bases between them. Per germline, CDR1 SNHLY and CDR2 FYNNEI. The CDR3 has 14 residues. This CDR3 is CASLPIITGNTIYF. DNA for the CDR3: TGTGCCAGCCTTCCCATAATCACTGGAAACACCATATATTTT.

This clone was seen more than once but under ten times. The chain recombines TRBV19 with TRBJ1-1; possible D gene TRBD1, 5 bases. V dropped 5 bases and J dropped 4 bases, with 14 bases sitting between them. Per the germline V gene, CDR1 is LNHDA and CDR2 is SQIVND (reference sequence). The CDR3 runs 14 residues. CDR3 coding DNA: TGTGCCAGTAGTCCCAGGGAAGCGGGCACTGAAGCTTTCTTT. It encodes CASSPREAGTEAFF.

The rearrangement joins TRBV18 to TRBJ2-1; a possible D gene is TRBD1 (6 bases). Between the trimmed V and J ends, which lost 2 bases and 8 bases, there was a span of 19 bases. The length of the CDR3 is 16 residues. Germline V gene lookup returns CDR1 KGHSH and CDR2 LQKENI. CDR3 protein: CASSPFLRGIYDEQFF. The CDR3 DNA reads TGTGCCAGCTCACCATTCCTCAGGGGAATTTACGATGAGCAGTTCTTC.

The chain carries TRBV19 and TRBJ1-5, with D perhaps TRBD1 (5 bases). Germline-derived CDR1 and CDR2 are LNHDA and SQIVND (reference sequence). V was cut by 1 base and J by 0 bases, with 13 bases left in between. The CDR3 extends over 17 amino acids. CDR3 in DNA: TGTGCCAGTAGTATAGGTCTGCGGGGCACTAGCAATCAGCCCCAGCATTTT. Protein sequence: CASSIGLRGTSNQPQHF.

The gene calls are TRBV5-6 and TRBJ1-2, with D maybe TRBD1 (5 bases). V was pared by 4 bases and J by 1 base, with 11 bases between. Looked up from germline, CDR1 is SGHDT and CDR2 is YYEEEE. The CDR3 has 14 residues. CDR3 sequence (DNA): TGTGCCAGCAGCCGAGCCCAGGGTAACTATGGCTACACCTTC. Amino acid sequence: CASSRAQGNYGYTF.

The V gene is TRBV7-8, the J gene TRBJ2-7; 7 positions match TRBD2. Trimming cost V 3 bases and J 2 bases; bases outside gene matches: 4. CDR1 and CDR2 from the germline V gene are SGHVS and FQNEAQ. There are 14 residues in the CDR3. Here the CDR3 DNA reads TGTGCCAGCAGCTTGGGGGGGGTTGCCTACGAGCAGTACTTC. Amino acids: CASSLGGVAYEQYF. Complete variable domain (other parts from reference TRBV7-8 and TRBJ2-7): GAGVSQSPRYKVAKRGQDVALRCDPISGHVSLFWYQQALGQGPEFLTYFQNEAQLDKSGLPSDRFFAERPEGSVSTLKIQRTQQEDSAVYLCASSLGGVAYEQYFGPGTRLTVT.

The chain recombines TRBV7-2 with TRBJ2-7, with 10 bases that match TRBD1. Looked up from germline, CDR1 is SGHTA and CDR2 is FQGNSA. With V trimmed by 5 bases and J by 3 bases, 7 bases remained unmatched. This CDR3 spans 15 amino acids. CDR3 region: CASSTAGTGVYEQYF. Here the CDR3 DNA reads TGTGCCAGCAGCACCGCCGGGACAGGGGTCTACGAGCAGTACTTC.

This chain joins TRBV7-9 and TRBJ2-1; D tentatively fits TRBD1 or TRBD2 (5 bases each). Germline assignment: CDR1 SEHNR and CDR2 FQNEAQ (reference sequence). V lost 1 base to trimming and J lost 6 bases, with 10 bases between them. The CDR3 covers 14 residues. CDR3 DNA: TGTGCCAGCAGCTTAGGGGACCCCCTCAATGAGCAGTTCTTC. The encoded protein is CASSLGDPLNEQFF.

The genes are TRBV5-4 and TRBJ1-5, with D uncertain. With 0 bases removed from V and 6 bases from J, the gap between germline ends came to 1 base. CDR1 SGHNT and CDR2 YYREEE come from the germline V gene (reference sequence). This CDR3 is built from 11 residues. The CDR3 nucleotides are TGTGCCAGCAGCTTGGGTCAGCCCCAGCATTTT. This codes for CASSLGQPQHF.

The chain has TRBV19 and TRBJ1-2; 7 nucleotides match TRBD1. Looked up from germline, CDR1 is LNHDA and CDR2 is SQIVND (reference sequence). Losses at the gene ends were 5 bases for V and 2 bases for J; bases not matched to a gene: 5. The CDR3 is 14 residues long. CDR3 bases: TGTGCCAGTAGTCCCATGACAGGGAACTATGGCTACACCTTC. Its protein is CASSPMTGNYGYTF.

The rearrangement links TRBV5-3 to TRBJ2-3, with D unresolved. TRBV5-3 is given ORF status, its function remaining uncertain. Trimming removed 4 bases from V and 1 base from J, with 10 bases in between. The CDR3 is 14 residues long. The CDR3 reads CARSLDPGTDTQYF. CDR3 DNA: TGTGCCAGAAGCCTTGATCCTGGCACAGATACGCAGTATTTT.

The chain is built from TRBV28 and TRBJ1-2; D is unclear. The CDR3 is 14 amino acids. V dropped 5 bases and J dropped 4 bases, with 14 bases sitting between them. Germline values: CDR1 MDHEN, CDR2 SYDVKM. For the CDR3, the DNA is TGTGCCAGCAGTCCCATCGAAAGGCTCTATGGCTACACCTTC. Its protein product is CASSPIERLYGYTF.